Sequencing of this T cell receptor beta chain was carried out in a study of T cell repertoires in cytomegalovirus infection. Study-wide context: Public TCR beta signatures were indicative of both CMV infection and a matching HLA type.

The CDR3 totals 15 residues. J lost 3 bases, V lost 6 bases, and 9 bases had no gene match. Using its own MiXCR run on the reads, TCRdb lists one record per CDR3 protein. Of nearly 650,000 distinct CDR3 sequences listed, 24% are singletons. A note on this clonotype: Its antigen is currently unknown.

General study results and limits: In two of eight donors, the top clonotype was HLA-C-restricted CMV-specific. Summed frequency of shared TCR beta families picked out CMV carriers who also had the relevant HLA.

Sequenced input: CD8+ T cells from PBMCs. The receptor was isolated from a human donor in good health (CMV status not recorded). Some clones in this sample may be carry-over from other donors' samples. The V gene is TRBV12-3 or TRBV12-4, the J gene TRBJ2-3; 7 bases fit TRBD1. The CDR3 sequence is CASSPRDSTTDTQYF. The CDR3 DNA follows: TGTGCCAGCAGCCCACGGGACAGTACGACAGATACGCAGTATTTT.